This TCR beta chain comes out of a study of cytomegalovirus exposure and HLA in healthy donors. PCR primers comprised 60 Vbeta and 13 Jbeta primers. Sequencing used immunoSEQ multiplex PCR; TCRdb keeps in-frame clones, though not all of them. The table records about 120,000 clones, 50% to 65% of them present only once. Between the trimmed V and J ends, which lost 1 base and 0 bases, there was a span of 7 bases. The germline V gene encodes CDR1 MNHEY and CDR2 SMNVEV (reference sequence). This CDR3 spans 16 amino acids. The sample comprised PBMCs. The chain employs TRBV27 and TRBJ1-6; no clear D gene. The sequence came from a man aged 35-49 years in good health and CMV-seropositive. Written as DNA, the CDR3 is TGTGCCAGCAGTTTATTGGAGAGCTCCTATAATTCACCCCTCCACTTT. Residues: CASSLLESSYNSPLHF.